This is a list of T cell receptor beta chains from one sample in a study of blood T cells in healthy people across ages. Using its own MiXCR run on the 5' RACE reads, TCRdb lists one record per CDR3 protein. Of approximately 800,000 distinct CDR3 sequences listed, roughly 24% were seen once; the top ten hold over 2.5%. The same specimen was also included in a second study, on T cells of mothers and their children.

Source material: blood. The receptors stem from a boy between 10 and 17 years old in good health. The CDR3 runs from the conserved cysteine through the conserved F or W. The D gene is left open where the match is weak. The size field is filled for only some rows; it gives once, few, many or a size class.

TRBV12-3/TRBV12-4	NA	NA	TRBJ2-5	TGTGCCAGCAGTCCCGGGACATCTAAAACGGAGACCCAGTACTTC	CASSPGTSKTETQYF
TRBV20-1	NA	TRBD2	TRBJ2-1	TGCAGTGCTAGGACCTTAGCGGGAGGGGATAATGAGCAGTTCTTC	CSARTLAGGDNEQFF
TRBV7-9	few	NA	TRBJ2-7	TGTGCCAGCAGCCCTCCCTCGTACAGCTCCTACGAGCAGTACTTC	CASSPPSYSSYEQYF
TRBV15	NA	NA	TRBJ2-6	TGTGCCACCAGCAGAGAAAAAATTCTAGACAGTCAGGATTTACGTGGGGCCAACGTCCTGGCTTTC	CATSREKILDSQDLRGANVLAF
TRBV19	few	TRBD1	TRBJ2-7	TGTGCCAGTAGCTCGGGGGGACAGGGGGACTACGAGCAGTACTTC	CASSSGGQGDYEQYF
TRBV7-2	NA	NA	TRBJ2-4	TGTGCCAGCAGCCCCGGGTGGGATGTAAGGGCCAAAAACATTCAGTACTTC	CASSPGWDVRAKNIQYF
TRBV14	NA	NA	TRBJ2-7	TGTGCCAGCAGCCAAGTTGGAGGCTTGAGCTCCTACGAGCAGTACTTC	CASSQVGGLSSYEQYF
TRBV7-2	few	NA	TRBJ2-5	TGTGCCAGCAGCTTTGGTGTAGTAACGGAGACCCAGTACTTC	CASSFGVVTETQYF
TRBV7-9	NA	NA	TRBJ2-5	TGTGCCAGCAGCTTACTTCGGACAGCACTAGAGACCCAGTACTTC	CASSLLRTALETQYF
TRBV12-3/TRBV12-4	NA	NA	TRBJ1-5	TGTGCCAGCAGTTTACCGGTATCGGGCAATCAGCCCCAGCATTTT	CASSLPVSGNQPQHF
TRBV29-1	NA	TRBD1	TRBJ1-1	TGCAGCGTTGATGGGCAGGGGGCGGCTGAAGCTTTCTTT	CSVDGQGAAEAFF
TRBV27	few	NA	TRBJ1-6	TGTGCCAGCAGTTTTCGGCCCGCCAATTCACCCCTCCACTTT	CASSFRPANSPLHF
TRBV20-1	few	NA	TRBJ2-5	TGCAGTGCTAGAGCGAACTATGGGGAGACCCAGTACTTC	CSARANYGETQYF
TRBV29-1	NA	TRBD1	TRBJ2-3	TGCAGCGTTGTGGGACAGGGGACGTCCGCAGATACGCAGTATTTT	CSVVGQGTSADTQYF
TRBV30	few	TRBD1	TRBJ1-4	TGTGCCTGGAGTCAAACAGGGGTTGAAAAACTGTTTTTT	CAWSQTGVEKLFF
TRBV5-1	many	NA	TRBJ1-2	TGCGCCAGCAGCTTGGATTCCAGGGTGGATGGCTACACCTTC	CASSLDSRVDGYTF
TRBV2	few	TRBD1	TRBJ2-2	TGTGCCAGCGGGGGACAGGGTCGCACCGGGGAGCTGTTTTTT	CASGGQGRTGELFF
TRBV10-2	NA	NA	TRBJ2-2	TGCGCCAGCAGAGGGGCCCTCGCGGCCACCGGGGAGCTGTTTTTT	CASRGALAATGELFF
TRBV2	NA	NA	TRBJ2-5	TGTGCCAGCAGTGACTTCGTAAAGACCCAGTACTTC	CASSDFVKTQYF
TRBV5-1	NA	TRBD2	TRBJ2-7	TGCGCCAGCAGCCCACAACCGGGACTAGGGCTCTACGAGCAGTACTTC	CASSPQPGLGLYEQYF
TRBV2	NA	TRBD2	TRBJ2-1	TGTGCCAGCAGTGAGATTAGCGGGGGGCACTACAATGAGCAGTTCTTC	CASSEISGGHYNEQFF
TRBV10-3	few	NA	TRBJ2-4	TGTGCCATCAGTGATGAATTAGCCAAAAACATTCAGTACTTC	CAISDELAKNIQYF
TRBV5-4	NA	NA	TRBJ2-3	TGTGCCAGCAGCTTGGATTCCATCCCCCGCACAGATACGCAGTATTTT	CASSLDSIPRTDTQYF
TRBV10-2	NA	TRBD2	TRBJ2-6	TGCGCCAGCAGGACTAGCGGGGGGGCCGGGGCCAACGTCCTGACTTTC	CASRTSGGAGANVLTF
TRBV5-1	NA	NA	TRBJ2-3	TGCGCCAGCAGCGAAGGGTTCACAGATACGCAGTATTTT	CASSEGFTDTQYF
TRBV12-3/TRBV12-4	NA	TRBD1	TRBJ2-2	TGTGCCAGCAGTGGTGACAGGGGAGTTAACACCGGGGAGCTGTTTTTT	CASSGDRGVNTGELFF
TRBV29-1	NA	NA	TRBJ1-4	TGCAGCGCCACCTTCAGGGATGAAAAACTGTTTTTT	CSATFRDEKLFF
TRBV2	few	NA	TRBJ1-1	TGTGCCAGCGGACCGGCCGTGGGGCCGAACACTGAAGCTTTCTTT	CASGPAVGPNTEAFF
TRBV14	NA	TRBD1	TRBJ2-7	TGTGCCAGCAGCAGCAGCCCGGGACAGGCCTCCTACGAGCAGTACTTC	CASSSSPGQASYEQYF
TRBV20-1	NA	TRBD1	TRBJ2-7	TGCAGTGCTTCCGCCAGGACAGGGGGGAGCGAGCAGTACTTC	CSASARTGGSEQYF
TRBV18	NA	NA	TRBJ1-4	TGTGCCAGCTCATTAACCACGTTAACACAGAATTATGAAAAACTGTTTTTT	CASSLTTLTQNYEKLFF
TRBV2	NA	NA	TRBJ2-2	TGTGCCAGCAGTGAGAACTACCGCACCGGGGAGCTGTTTTTT	CASSENYRTGELFF
TRBV29-1	NA	NA	TRBJ2-1	TGCAGCGACTTAGCGGCGGGGAGGAATGAGCAGTTCTTC	CSDLAAGRNEQFF
TRBV9	NA	NA	TRBJ2-4	TGTGCCAGCAGCGTAGACGGGACCCTTAAAAACATTCAGTACTTC	CASSVDGTLKNIQYF
TRBV4-1	NA	TRBD1	TRBJ2-7	TGCGCCAGCAGCCAGGAAGGGACAGTTCTAGCCTACGAGCAGTACTTC	CASSQEGTVLAYEQYF
TRBV3-1	NA	NA	TRBJ2-5	TGTGCCAGCAGCCAAGATTGGGAGCGGCCCGACCGGGGAGAGACCCAGTACTTC	CASSQDWERPDRGETQYF
TRBV6-6	few	NA	TRBJ2-5	TGTGCCAGCAATCAATTTAGTGTCGGGGAGACCCAGTACTTC	CASNQFSVGETQYF
TRBV7-6	NA	TRBD2	TRBJ2-1	TGTGCCAGCAGCGCAGGGACTAGCGGGGTCGACAATGAGCAGTTCTTC	CASSAGTSGVDNEQFF
TRBV15	NA	NA	TRBJ1-6	TGTGCCACCAGCAGAGGACAGAATTCACCCCTCCACTTT	CATSRGQNSPLHF
TRBV11-2	few	NA	TRBJ1-2	TGTGCCAGCAGCTTGATTCGGGATGGCTACACCTTC	CASSLIRDGYTF
TRBV27	few	NA	TRBJ1-1	TGTGCCAGCAGCTTACGCCCGCCCTCAAGGGGATTGAAAGCTTTCTTT	CASSLRPPSRGLKAFF
TRBV6-1	NA	TRBD2	TRBJ2-2	TGTGCCAGCAGCCGAGGACTAGCGGGGGGCTCCGGGGAGCTGTTTTTT	CASSRGLAGGSGELFF
TRBV6-1	few	NA	TRBJ2-7	TGTGCCAGCAGTGGACTGGCCGCCGTCCCCGAGCAGTACTTC	CASSGLAAVPEQYF
TRBV2	NA	TRBD2	TRBJ2-5	TGTGCCTCCGCGGGGGACCAAGAGACCCAGTACTTC	CASAGDQETQYF
TRBV14	NA	NA	TRBJ2-1	TGTGCCAGCAGCCCACCCCTCCCAGCGGCGTCCTACAATGAGCAGTTCTTC	CASSPPLPAASYNEQFF
TRBV4-1	NA	NA	TRBJ2-7	TGCGCCAGCAGCCAAGCGCGGGGACAGAACTACGAGCAGTACTTC	CASSQARGQNYEQYF
TRBV2	few	NA	TRBJ2-2	TGTGCCAGCAGCGCCGGGCCCCGCACCGGGGAGCTGTTTTTT	CASSAGPRTGELFF
TRBV9	few	NA	TRBJ1-4	TGTGCCAGCAGCGCGCCCCTCGGGCCCCTAGCGGGTGAAAAACTGTTTTTT	CASSAPLGPLAGEKLFF
TRBV7-9	few	NA	TRBJ2-1	TGTGCCAGCAGCTTCCAGGGGTCTAAGGAGCAGTTCTTC	CASSFQGSKEQFF